This T cell receptor beta chain emerged from a study of T cells in women clearing cervical HPV infection. Measured with immunoSEQ multiplex PCR; TCRdb has only the in-frame clones, and not every one. This listing includes about 35,000 clones. In regard to this clone: The sequence runs out 3 residues before the end of the CDR3; the remainder is reconstructed from the germline J gene.

This CDR3 contains 13 residues. Germline V gene sequence: CDR1 DFQATT, CDR2 SNEGSKA (reference sequence). V shed 6 bases and J 5 bases; nucleotides not matched to a gene: 5. This receptor was obtained from a woman aged 18 to 75 with a cervical HPV16 infection that either progressed to CIN3+ or cleared (not recorded which). Specimen: blood buffy coat. The chain joins TRBV20-1 to TRBJ1-4, with 8 bases matching TRBD1. CDR3 bases read: TGCAGTGCAAGACAGGGGCCGAATGAAAAA. Amino acids: CSARQGPNEK. From start to end, the CDR3 is CSARQGPNEKLFF.